This T cell receptor (beta chain) is from a study of cytomegalovirus exposure and HLA in healthy donors. This CDR3 is 18 amino acids long. Germline lookup yields CDR1 SGHVS and CDR2 FQNEAQ. V dropped 8 bases and J dropped 6 bases, with 32 bases sitting between them. Measured with immunoSEQ multiplex PCR; TCRdb has only the in-frame clones, and not every one. The repertoire holds about 110,000 clones, with about 85% as singletons. Sequenced input: PBMCs. This receptor was identified in a woman younger than 30 in good health and CMV-seronegative. This rearrangement joins TRBV7-8 to TRBJ2-7; a possible D gene is TRBD1 (6 bases). The CDR3, as DNA: TGTGCCAGCGGCGGAGGTCCCGGGACAAGCGCTTTACTCGGCGAGCAGTACTTC. Its protein product is CASGGGPGTSALLGEQYF.